These 11 T cell receptor beta chains were sequenced from one sample in a study of T-cell memory formation after mild COVID-19. A single record per CDR3 protein comes from TCRdb applying MiXCR to the 5' RACE reads. Of about 110,000 distinct CDR3 sequences listed, around 12% were seen once; the top ten hold about 27%. Sample: PBMCs or a T cell subset sorted from them (not recorded which). These receptors all come from an adult woman who had mild COVID-19 (a few samples of this study predate the infection). Cell type and time point are not known.

The chain has TRBV29-1 and TRBJ2-5; D possibly corresponds to TRBD2 (6 bases). The ends were cut back, 1 base at V and 5 bases at J, with 14 bases in the middle. This CDR3 is built from 14 residues. Germline values: CDR1 SQVTM, CDR2 ANQGSEA. The CDR3 spells CSVEARAGLETQYF. The DNA for the CDR3 is TGCAGCGTTGAAGCTCGGGCGGGATTGGAGACCCAGTACTTC.

The chain joins TRBV7-9 to TRBJ1-1; TRBD1 aligns across 10 bases. The germline V gene encodes CDR1 SEHNR and CDR2 FQNEAQ (reference sequence). V shed 1 base and J 0 bases; nucleotides not matched to a gene: 8. The CDR3 has 18 residues. The CDR3 spells CASSLGVRDRGLNTEAFF. In nucleotides, the CDR3 is TGTGCCAGCAGCTTAGGCGTCCGGGACAGGGGCTTGAACACTGAAGCTTTCTTT.

In this sample, this clonotype turned up a few times. The chain has TRBV6-5 and TRBJ2-2; D is unclear. Trimming left V 6 bases short and J 7 bases short, with 6 bases between. The CDR3 runs to 11 residues. Per the germline V gene, CDR1 is MNHEY and CDR2 is SVGAGI. The CDR3 loop reads CASSGDGELFF. The CDR3 DNA is TGTGCCAGCAGCGGCGACGGGGAGCTGTTTTTT.

This clonotype was recorded a few times. The chain links TRBV6-4 to TRBJ2-7; TRBD1 matches at 7 bases. The CDR3 runs 18 residues. With 2 bases clipped from V and 8 bases from J, the junction kept 21 bases outside the gene matches. Germline CDR1 is MRHNA and CDR2 is SNTAGT. CDR3 bases: TGTGCCAGCAGTGACCCTGACAGGGCGCGGGCGGGTCTCTATCAGCAGTACTTC. It encodes CASSDPDRARAGLYQQYF.

The V call is TRBV7-2, the J call TRBJ1-1, with 8 bases aligning to TRBD1. The CDR3 extends over 15 amino acids. V trimming: 4 bases; J trimming: 4 bases; junction bases outside the gene matches: 8. Germline V gene lookup returns CDR1 SGHTA and CDR2 FQGNSA. CDR3: CASSSEDRVGTEAFF. CDR3 nucleotides: TGTGCCAGCAGCTCCGAGGACAGGGTGGGCACTGAAGCTTTCTTT.

This clonotype was found a few times. The V and J genes are TRBV30 and TRBJ2-2; D possibly corresponds to TRBD1 (5 bases). Trimming cost V 5 bases and J 0 bases, with 13 bases left between them. Germline V lookup: CDR1 GTSNPN, CDR2 SVGIG (reference sequence). The CDR3 is 15 amino acids. The CDR3 region is CAWAAEGANTGELFF. In nucleotides, the CDR3 is TGTGCCTGGGCCGCGGAAGGGGCGAACACCGGGGAGCTGTTTTTT.

This clonotype occurred a few times. The chain is built from TRBV5-6 and TRBJ2-3; TRBD1 matches 10 bases. With 5 bases clipped from V and 2 bases from J, the junction kept 8 bases outside the gene matches. The CDR3 covers 16 residues. Looked up from germline, CDR1 is SGHDT and CDR2 is YYEEEE. CDR3 coding DNA: TGTGCCAGCAGAGAAGACAGGGGGCGCCTCACAGATACGCAGTATTTT. Encoded protein: CASREDRGRLTDTQYF.

This rearrangement joins TRBV9 to TRBJ1-2; D unclear. Germline CDR1 is SGDLS and CDR2 is YYNGEE. The CDR3 is made up of 13 amino acids. Between the trimmed V and J ends, which lost 0 bases and 8 bases, there was a span of 11 bases. CDR3 sequence: CASSVGGLGGYTF. As DNA, the CDR3 is TGTGCCAGCAGCGTAGGAGGACTGGGGGGCTACACCTTC.

V is TRBV5-1 and J is TRBJ2-7; D is perhaps TRBD1 or TRBD2 (5 bases each). Germline V gives CDR1 SGHRS, CDR2 YFSETQ. The CDR3 has 19 residues. The germline V and J ends were trimmed by 3 bases and 0 bases, with 25 bases remaining between them. The CDR3 bases are TGCGCCAGCAGCTACCAATCCGGGACGGAGCTCCTTCCCTCCTACGAGCAGTACTTC. Its translation: CASSYQSGTELLPSYEQYF.

This clonotype showed up just a few times. The chain links TRBV24-1 to TRBJ1-5; D is unclear. Germline CDR1 KGHDR, CDR2 SFDVKD. V was pared by 3 bases and J by 5 bases, with 10 bases between. There are 14 residues in the CDR3. CDR3 sequence: CATSDASSDQPQHF. The CDR3 DNA reads as TGTGCCACCAGTGATGCATCCTCCGATCAGCCCCAGCATTTT.

This clonotype was counted between two and nine times. This chain joins TRBV9 and TRBJ2-1; 11 nucleotides line up with TRBD1. The junction had 3 bases not matched to a gene; V was cut back by 4 bases and J by 0 bases. Per germline, CDR1 SGDLS and CDR2 YYNGEE. The CDR3 contains 16 residues. The DNA for the CDR3 is TGTGCCAGCAGCTCCGGGACAGGGGGCTCCTACAATGAGCAGTTCTTC. Translated, it gives CASSSGTGGSYNEQFF.